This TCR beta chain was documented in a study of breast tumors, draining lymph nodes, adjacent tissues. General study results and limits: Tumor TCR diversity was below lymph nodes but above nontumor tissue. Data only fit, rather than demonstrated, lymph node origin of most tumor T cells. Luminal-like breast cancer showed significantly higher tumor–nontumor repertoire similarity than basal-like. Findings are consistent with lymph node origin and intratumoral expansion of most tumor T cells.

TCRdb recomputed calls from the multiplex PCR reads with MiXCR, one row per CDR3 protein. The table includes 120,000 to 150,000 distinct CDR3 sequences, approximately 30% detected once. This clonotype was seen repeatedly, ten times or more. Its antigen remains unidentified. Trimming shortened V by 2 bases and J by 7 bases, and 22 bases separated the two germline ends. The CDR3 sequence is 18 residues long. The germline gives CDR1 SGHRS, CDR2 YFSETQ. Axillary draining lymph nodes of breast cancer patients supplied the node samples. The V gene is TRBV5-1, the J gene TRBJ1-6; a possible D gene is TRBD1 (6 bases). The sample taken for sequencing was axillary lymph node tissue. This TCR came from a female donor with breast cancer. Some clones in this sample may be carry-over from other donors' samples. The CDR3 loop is CASSFNSMTGTQNSPLHF. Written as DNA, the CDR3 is TGCGCCAGCAGCTTCAATTCAATGACAGGAACCCAGAATTCACCCCTCCACTTT.